This T cell receptor beta chain emerged from a study of blood T cell repertoires in COVID-19. Study overall: Spain, Italy and the United States supplied samples that represented acute and convalescent COVID-19. From T cells, B-cell-depleted T cells, or PBMCs came the material, which was cDNA or gDNA.

Original processing notes: The assay estimated nucleated cells by amplifying reference gene primers. Sequenced by immunoSEQ multiplex PCR; TCRdb stores in-frame clones only, minus some. That table supplies the V and J calls and clone size; D and trimming were determined from the DNA. The data show nearly 350,000 clones, 85% to 90% seen once. Patients in Seattle were enrolled during active infection, then followed longitudinally. The length of the CDR3 is 13 residues. The V and J ends lost 5 bases and 2 bases respectively, with 11 bases between them. Germline V gene sequence: CDR1 SQVTM, CDR2 ANQGSEA. This clone was counted a single time.

The rearrangement joins TRBV29-1 to TRBJ2-3; a possible D gene is TRBD2 (6 bases). The specimen sequenced was peripheral blood. The origin of this receptor is a woman between 70 and 85 years old with COVID-19, enrolled during active disease. The CDR3 nucleotides are TGCAGCGTTCAGGGACTCTACACAGATACGCAGTATTTT. This sequence encodes CSVQGLYTDTQYF.